Each of the 9 T cell receptor beta chains below was sequenced from the same sample in a study of blood T cell repertoires in COVID-19. Profiled with immunoSEQ multiplex PCR; TCRdb holds only in-frame clones, not every one. The repertoire has over 150,000 clones, approximately 82% of them found once; the top ten carry roughly 20%. Sequenced input: peripheral blood. Source of these receptors: a woman between 70 and 85 years old who had recovered from COVID-19.

V and J are TRBV5-6 and TRBJ1-1; 8 nucleotides match TRBD1. The J segment lost 1 base and the V segment lost 2 bases, leaving 1 base of the junction unmatched. CDR3 length: 14 amino acids. The germline CDR1 and CDR2 sequences are SGHDT and YYEEEE. This CDR3 is CASSFGTGNTEAFF. The DNA for the CDR3 is TGTGCCAGCAGCTTTGGGACAGGGAACACTGAAGCTTTCTTT.

The rearrangement links TRBV6-5 to TRBJ1-3; D not resolved. This CDR3 has 14 residues. V was shortened by 6 bases and J by 4 bases, with 13 bases between the two germline ends. Germline lookup yields CDR1 MNHEY and CDR2 SVGAGI. This chain's CDR3 is CASRSTSEGNTIYF. DNA of the CDR3: TGTGCCAGCAGGTCGACGTCGGAGGGAAACACCATATATTTT.

This chain joins TRBV6-5 and TRBJ1-5; D gene ambiguous. V lost 5 bases and J 10 bases, leaving 15 bases between the germline ends. The V gene's germline CDR1 is MNHEY and CDR2 SVGAGI. The CDR3 length is 13 residues. CDR3 sequence: CASSPDHGSPQHF. The CDR3, as DNA: TGTGCCAGCAGTCCGGACCATGGGAGCCCCCAGCATTTT.

CDR3 sequence (DNA): TGTGCCAGCAGTGACGCGGGGCGCGGCTATGGCTACACCTTC. This codes for CASSDAGRGYGYTF. The chain recombines TRBV6-1 with TRBJ1-2, with D possibly TRBD1 on 5 matching bases. This CDR3 has 14 amino acids. Germline V gene lookup returns CDR1 MNHNS and CDR2 SASEGT. V shed 3 bases and J shed 4 bases, with 12 bases lying between them.

The rearrangement uses TRBV10-3 and TRBJ1-1; D gene uncertain. This CDR3 spans 12 amino acids. V lost 4 bases and J lost 4, with 7 bases in between. CDR1 is ENHRY and CDR2 is SYGVKD in the germline V gene. DNA of the CDR3: TGTGCCATCAGTGCCGCCGGCACTGAAGCTTTCTTT. Its translation: CAISAAGTEAFF.

This chain connects TRBV18 to TRBJ1-3, with D unclear. Trimming took 1 base from V and 4 from J, leaving 5 bases between them. This CDR3 has 13 amino acids. The germline gives CDR1 KGHSH, CDR2 LQKENI. The CDR3 bases are TGTGCCAGCTCACCACGAGCGGGAAACACCATATATTTT. Translated, it gives CASSPRAGNTIYF.

The J gene is TRBJ1-1, the V gene TRBV5-1, with TRBD1 identical over 8 bases. Per germline, CDR1 SGHRS and CDR2 YFSETQ. The length of the CDR3 is 14 residues. V dropped 4 bases and J dropped 1; count of bases not matched to a gene: 3. CDR3 loop: CASSVQGANTEAFF. The CDR3, as DNA: TGCGCCAGCAGCGTCCAGGGGGCGAACACTGAAGCTTTCTTT.

This clone was detected many times. This chain uses TRBV28 with TRBJ1-5; perhaps TRBD1 as D (5 bases). The ends were cut back, 3 bases at V and 4 bases at J, with 19 bases in the middle. The CDR3 loop spans 17 amino acids. Germline values: CDR1 MDHEN, CDR2 SYDVKM. Here the CDR3 reads CASSLDPRVRGNQPQHF. The DNA of the CDR3 is TGTGCCAGCAGTTTGGACCCCAGGGTGCGGGGGAATCAGCCCCAGCATTTT.

The chain employs TRBV19 and TRBJ1-1; no reliable D call. CDR1 and CDR2 from the germline V gene are LNHDA and SQIVND (reference sequence). There are 11 residues in the CDR3. V lost 6 bases, J lost 2 bases, and 4 bases lay in between. The CDR3 protein is CASSLNTEAFF. CDR3 in DNA: TGTGCCAGTAGCCTTAACACTGAAGCTTTCTTT.